The source of this T cell receptor beta chain is a study of a mutant IDH1 vaccine in newly diagnosed glioma. The overall study: A roughly 60% male, roughly 40% female split and a mean age of about 40 years characterized treated patients. Patients got radiotherapy, temozolomide, or both beforehand, and most got both.

The ends were cut back, 0 bases at V and 0 bases at J, with 9 bases in the middle. Germline V CDR1 and CDR2: SGHTS, YDEGEE. The CDR3 is made up of 15 amino acids. The time point here: baseline, week 1 (first vaccination visit). Treatment denoted: pre-vaccination baseline after standard-of-care therapy. Sequenced by immunoSEQ multiplex PCR; TCRdb stores in-frame clones only, minus some. The profile covers some 60,000 clones, with more than 90% appearing a single time and around 2.5% taken by the ten largest. The rearrangement uses TRBV5-8 and TRBJ1-1; tentatively, D is TRBD1 (5 bases). The material was PBMCs, obtained from a glioma patient treated with radiotherapy, temozolomide or both. This receptor was identified in a man aged 45 to 65 with glioma. CDR3 coding DNA: TGTGCCAGCAGCTTGGGAAGGGGAATGAACACTGAAGCTTTCTTT. Protein product: CASSLGRGMNTEAFF.